This T cell receptor beta chain was captured by sequencing in a study of pediatric ulcerative colitis (dated by TCRdb to the late 2010s). Background on the whole study: Of the ulcerative colitis patients, about 7 had pancolitis and two had left-sided colitis, and histology in every patient was consistent with ulcerative colitis. Nine or ten newly diagnosed, treatment-naive pediatric ulcerative colitis patients and a few non-IBD control children each provided paired blood and rectal samples. By Pediatric Ulcerative Colitis Activity Index, a couple of patients had mild disease, several had moderate disease and three had acute severe colitis. Results and caveats for the whole study, not just this receptor: For technical reasons, substantially fewer templates were yielded by the blood samples of two patients, and these blood samples were excluded from blood-rectal overlap analysis. A couple of rectal CDR3 clonotypes were detected in all ulcerative colitis patients and were not detected in any of the controls. Controls, mild-moderate and acute severe colitis patients were separated by rectal repertoire features, and reduced rectal diversity due to clonal expansions was observed in acute severe colitis. Autologous blood-rectal clonal overlap was significantly higher in ulcerative colitis patients than in controls, suggesting increased T cell trafficking to inflamed tissue. With only a handful of individuals, the healthy control group was small. Because repertoires were derived from total lymphocyte DNA, patterns in rare subsets such as regulatory T cells may not have been reflected.

Before the diagnostic colonoscopy, none of the ulcerative colitis patients had been given any immunosuppressive medication. A blood sample was obtained concurrently with the colonoscopy. The Wizard kit (Promega) was used to extract genomic DNA from the blood and intestinal samples. Rearranged CDR3 beta regions were amplified from genomic DNA with multiplex V and J primers using the immunoSEQ TRB Survey service. To keep depth equal across samples, survey-level sequencing depth of up to 500,000 reads per sample was applied. The libraries were purified and pooled, then sequenced using Illumina technology. Regarding the original processing steps: Productive clonality, sample overlap, pairwise scatters, CDR3 beta length, V/D/J gene usage and productiveness were all assessed with the immunoSEQ online tools. Calculated diversity was defined as the number of unique rearrangements divided by total templates, multiplied by 100, and Shannon and Simpson indices were computed as well. Z-score normalized data were analyzed by principal component analysis with the R prcomp function and the ggbiplot package. Blood-rectal clonal overlap within each subject was quantified with Morisita's index. Sourced from immuneACCESS, this table was stored by TCRdb with only in-frame sequences that have V and J called. A share of the clones is absent; for the studies checked, an unresolved V gene accounts for under half, and the remainder has no known explanation. V and J calls and clone size follow that table, whereas D and trimming were derived from the DNA. The sample table lists 55,000 to 80,000 clones, over 65% of them with a count of one. Clones ranked in the top ten supply 5.2% of the sample.

This clone is categorized as medium-sized (0.01 to 0.1%). Its target antigen remains unknown. Per-base qualities were not stored, and no clone one base away is much larger. The CDR3 measures 15 amino acids from cysteine to phenylalanine. Of all the DNA, just the CDR3 is kept, 45 bases in frame from base 1. CDR1 LNHNV and CDR2 YYDKDF are derived from the germline V gene (reference sequence). Trimmed from V: 3 bases; trimmed from J: 4 bases; junction bases lacking a gene match: 6. The TCR sequence derives from a boy aged 5-17 years with moderate ulcerative colitis. The sequenced sample was blood. The chain is made from TRBV15 and TRBJ1-5; TRBD1 fits 7 bases in the junction. The CDR3 region has the sequence CATSSDRAANQPQHF. The sequenced DNA: TGTGCCACCAGCAGCGACAGGGCGGCGAATCAGCCCCAGCATTTT.